One and the same sample provided the 13 T cell receptor beta chains below, sequenced in a study of Ad26.COV2.S vaccination and SARS-CoV-2 variants. Treatment: 15 to 20 received Ad26.COV2.S at low or high dose, single or two shots; 5 received placebo; per-sample allocation not given. The study sampled participants on day 63 after the first vaccine or placebo injection. Sequenced by immunoSEQ multiplex PCR; TCRdb stores in-frame clones only, minus some. The table has roughly 250,000 clones, 87% seen once. The sequencing used peripheral blood, collected in a trial of Ad26.COV2.S vaccine versus placebo. Source of these receptors: a person between 18 and 65 years old who received the Ad26.COV2.S COVID-19 vaccine or a placebo.

This clone came up once. The chain joins TRBV7-8 to TRBJ1-1; tentative D call: TRBD1 (6 bases). The CDR3 extends over 13 amino acids. The V gene's germline CDR1 is SGHVS and CDR2 FQNEAQ. V was cut by 1 base and J by 6 bases, with 9 bases left in between. CDR3 DNA sequence: TGTGCCAGCAGCTTAGGAAGGGGGGCTGAAGCTTTCTTT. The encoded protein is CASSLGRGAEAFF.

CDR3 residues: CASSLGGTGIPREKLFF. CDR3 in DNA: TGTGCCAGCAGCTTGGGAGGGACAGGGATCCCTAGGGAAAAACTGTTTTTT. The rearrangement uses TRBV5-8 and TRBJ1-4; 9 nucleotides match TRBD1. Germline values: CDR1 SGHTS, CDR2 YDEGEE. CDR3 length: 17 amino acids. The ends lost 0 bases at V and 8 bases at J; junction bases unmatched: 11.

The chain has TRBV5-1 and TRBJ2-7; D remains unclear. The CDR3 totals 13 residues. Between the trimmed V and J ends, which lost 3 bases and 0 bases, there was a span of 7 bases. Germline CDR1 is SGHRS and CDR2 is YFSETQ. Here the CDR3 reads CASSWKSSYEQYF. The CDR3 DNA is TGCGCCAGCAGCTGGAAGAGCTCCTACGAGCAGTACTTC.

This clone was seen just once. This chain connects TRBV7-2 to TRBJ2-7, with a tentative D call TRBD1 (5 bases). V lost 5 bases to trimming and J lost 5 bases, with 31 bases between them. Looked up from germline, CDR1 is SGHTA and CDR2 is FQGNSA. This CDR3 spans 19 amino acids. Written as DNA, the CDR3 is TGTGCCAGCAGCCTGCATGGACATCAGTCAGTAACCCGTTTCAACGAGCAGTACGTC. Its translation: CASSLHGHQSVTRFNEQYV.

The chain recombines TRBV4-1 with TRBJ2-3; 7 bases fit TRBD2. Germline V gene data show CDR1 as MGHRA and CDR2 as YSYEKL. CDR3 length: 16 residues. Trimming cost V 0 bases and J 3 bases; bases outside gene matches: 6. The DNA of the CDR3 is TGCGCCAGCAGCCAAGATAGGACTAGGAGGACAGATACGCAGTATTTT. It is translated as CASSQDRTRRTDTQYF.

The rearrangement uses TRBV6-1 and TRBJ1-3; 7 bases align to TRBD1. Germline V gene data show CDR1 as MNHNS and CDR2 as SASEGT. CDR3 length: 15 residues. After removal of 1 base from V and 3 bases from J, the junction contained 3 bases not matched to a gene. CDR3 region: CASSEDRGGGNTIYF. The CDR3 coding sequence is TGTGCCAGCAGTGAAGACAGGGGAGGTGGAAACACCATATATTTT.

The rearrangement links TRBV27 to TRBJ1-1, with TRBD1 as a possible D gene (6 bases). Germline V CDR1 and CDR2: MNHEY, SMNVEV (reference sequence). This CDR3 spans 19 amino acids. Trimming took 2 bases from V and 0 from J, leaving 22 bases between them. The CDR3 loop is CASSLIRGGSRPMNTEAFF. DNA of the CDR3: TGTGCCAGCAGTTTAATAAGAGGGGGGAGCCGCCCCATGAACACTGAAGCTTTCTTT.

The chain links TRBV6-2 or TRBV6-3 to TRBJ2-7; 7 bases map to TRBD1. CDR1 and CDR2 from the germline V gene are MNHEY and SVGEGT. The length of the CDR3 is 13 residues. V gave up 0 bases and J gave up 11 bases; unmatched junction bases: 7. The CDR3: CASSYSALGGKYV. Written as DNA, the CDR3 is TGTGCCAGCAGTTACTCCGCGTTAGGGGGCAAGTACGTC.

The chain joins TRBV2 to TRBJ2-3; 8 bases agree with TRBD1. This CDR3 is 17 amino acids long. Germline V gives CDR1 SNHLY, CDR2 FYNNEI. Trimming took 7 bases from V and 4 from J; bases not matched to a gene: 16. The CDR3 nucleotides read TGTGCCAGCATGGGACCCCGCAGGGGGCGGCAGCCAGATACGCAGTATTTT. Translated: CASMGPRRGRQPDTQYF.

This chain connects TRBV9 to TRBJ2-5; TRBD1 matches 9 bases. This CDR3 is 15 amino acids long. The ends lost 5 bases at V and 0 bases at J; junction bases unmatched: 5. CDR1 and CDR2 (germline): SGDLS, YYNGEE. CDR3 region: CASSLTGGYQETQYF. Written as DNA, the CDR3 is TGTGCCAGCAGTTTAACAGGGGGCTACCAAGAGACCCAGTACTTC.

The rearrangement joins TRBV5-6 to TRBJ1-6, with TRBD1 identical over 9 bases. After removal of 3 bases from V and 5 bases from J, the junction contained 6 bases not matched to a gene. Germline values: CDR1 SGHDT, CDR2 YYEEEE. The CDR3 length is 16 residues. The CDR3 reads CASSWGQGLNNSPLHF. The CDR3, as DNA: TGTGCCAGCAGCTGGGGACAGGGCTTGAATAATTCACCCCTCCACTTT.

This rearrangement joins TRBV3-1 (or the pseudogene TRBV3-2) to TRBJ1-2; D gene uncertain. Germline V gene sequence: CDR1 LGHDT, CDR2 YNNKEL (reference sequence). The ends were cut back, 5 bases at V and 0 bases at J, with 13 bases in the middle. The CDR3 sequence is 15 residues long. Written as DNA, the CDR3 is TGTGCCAGCAGCAAGATCGAGGGAGCTAACTATGGCTACACCTTC. Amino acids: CASSKIEGANYGYTF.

The rearrangement joins TRBV6-4 to TRBJ1-1; D possibly corresponds to TRBD1 (5 bases). The CDR3 has 12 residues. Germline CDR1 MRHNA, CDR2 SNTAGT. Trimming took 6 bases from V and 11 from J, leaving 16 bases between them. The CDR3 loop is CASRGPGPGAFF. The CDR3 bases are TGTGCCAGCAGGGGTCCGGGACCCGGGGCTTTCTTT.